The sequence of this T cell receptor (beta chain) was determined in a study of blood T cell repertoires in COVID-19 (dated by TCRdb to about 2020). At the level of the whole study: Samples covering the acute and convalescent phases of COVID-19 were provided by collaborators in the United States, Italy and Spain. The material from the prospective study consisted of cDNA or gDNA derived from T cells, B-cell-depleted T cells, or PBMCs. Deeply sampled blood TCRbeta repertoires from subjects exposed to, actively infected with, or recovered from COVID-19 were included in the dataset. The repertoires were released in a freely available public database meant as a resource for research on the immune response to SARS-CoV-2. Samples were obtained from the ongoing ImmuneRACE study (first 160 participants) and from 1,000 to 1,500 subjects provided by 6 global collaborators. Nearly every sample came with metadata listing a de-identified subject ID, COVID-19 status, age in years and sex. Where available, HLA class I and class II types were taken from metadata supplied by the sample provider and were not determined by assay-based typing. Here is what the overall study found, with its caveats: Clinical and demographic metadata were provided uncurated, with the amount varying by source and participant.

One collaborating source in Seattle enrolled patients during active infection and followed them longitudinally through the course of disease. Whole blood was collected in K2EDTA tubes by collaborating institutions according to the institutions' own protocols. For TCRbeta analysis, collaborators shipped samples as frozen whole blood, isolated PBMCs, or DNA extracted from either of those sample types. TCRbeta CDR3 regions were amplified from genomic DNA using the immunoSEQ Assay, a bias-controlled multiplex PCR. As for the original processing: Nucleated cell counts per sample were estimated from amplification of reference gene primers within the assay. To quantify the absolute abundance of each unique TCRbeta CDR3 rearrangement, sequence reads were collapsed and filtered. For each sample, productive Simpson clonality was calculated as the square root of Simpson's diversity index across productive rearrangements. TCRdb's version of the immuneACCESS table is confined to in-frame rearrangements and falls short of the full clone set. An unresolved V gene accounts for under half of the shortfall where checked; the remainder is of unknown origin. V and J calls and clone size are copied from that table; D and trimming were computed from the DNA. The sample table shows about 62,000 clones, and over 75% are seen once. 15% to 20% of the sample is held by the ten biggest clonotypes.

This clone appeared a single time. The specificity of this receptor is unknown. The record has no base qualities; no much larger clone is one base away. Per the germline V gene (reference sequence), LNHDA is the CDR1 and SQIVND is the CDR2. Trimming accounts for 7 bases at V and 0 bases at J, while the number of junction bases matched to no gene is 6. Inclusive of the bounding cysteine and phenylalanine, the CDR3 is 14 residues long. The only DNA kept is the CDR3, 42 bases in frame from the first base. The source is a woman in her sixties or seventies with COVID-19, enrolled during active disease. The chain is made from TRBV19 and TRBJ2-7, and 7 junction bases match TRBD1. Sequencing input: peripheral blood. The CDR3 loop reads CASKRQGSSYEQYF. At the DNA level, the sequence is TGTGCCAGTAAAAGACAGGGTAGCTCCTACGAGCAGTACTTC.